The rows below give T cell receptor beta chains drawn from one sample of a study of CD8+ T cells in alopecia areata. TCRdb's table, derived via immunoSEQ multiplex PCR, lists solely in-frame clones and lacks some. The table lists around 300,000 clones, 45% to 70% of them singletons. Sequenced material: CD4+ T cells sorted from blood, taken around week 54, from a patient treated with tofacitinib. Every receptor here comes from a human donor with alopecia areata. Each CDR3 is given with its conserved first and last residue. The D gene is left open where the match is weak. Expanded clones are given a class, and other clones once, few, many or no size at all.

V	D	size	J	DNA	CDR3
TRBV14	-	-	TRBJ1-1	TGTGCCAGCAGCCCACACTATGTCACTGAAGCTTTCTTT	CASSPHYVTEAFF
TRBV7-2	TRBD2	-	TRBJ2-7	TGTGCCAGCAGCTCCTCCCTGGGACTAGCGGGGGTGAGCGAGCAGTACTTC	CASSSSLGLAGVSEQYF
TRBV6-5	-	-	TRBJ2-2	TGTGCCAGCAGTCAACAGGGATATACCGGGGAGCTGTTTTTT	CASSQQGYTGELFF
TRBV27	-	few	TRBJ2-5	TGTGCCAGCAGCTCCCCGTACCAAGAGACCCAGTACTTC	CASSSPYQETQYF
TRBV6-5	-	-	TRBJ2-3	TGTGCCAGCAGAAGGTCGGATACGCAGTATTTT	CASRRSDTQYF
TRBV4-2	TRBD1	-	TRBJ1-5	TGTGCCAGCAGCCAATTGGGGGACAGGGGTCAGCCCCAGCATTTT	CASSQLGDRGQPQHF
TRBV30	TRBD2	-	TRBJ2-7	TGTGCCTGGACGGCGGGGGGCCCCTACGAGCAGTACTTC	CAWTAGGPYEQYF
TRBV9	-	-	TRBJ1-2	TGTGCCAGCAGCGTAGCTTCGGGGGAACGAGGCTACACCTTC	CASSVASGERGYTF
TRBV6-5	-	-	TRBJ1-6	TGTGCCAGCAACCAAAAAAGGAATTCACCCCTCCACTTT	CASNQKRNSPLHF
TRBV15	-	-	TRBJ2-2	TGTGCCACCAGCAGAGCGGCCCAGCGGAACACCGGGGAGCTGTTTTTT	CATSRAAQRNTGELFF
TRBV6-5	-	-	TRBJ2-7	TGTGCCAGCAGTTACGGTCCGGGGTACGAGCAGTACTTC	CASSYGPGYEQYF
TRBV4-2	TRBD1	-	TRBJ2-7	TGTGCCAGCAGCCAAGGGGACAGGGGTTACGAGCAGTACTTC	CASSQGDRGYEQYF
TRBV7-3	-	-	TRBJ2-2	TGTGCCAGCAGCTTATATGAGGCCGGGGAGCTGTTTTTT	CASSLYEAGELFF
TRBV29-1	-	-	TRBJ2-5	TGCAGCCAGGGACCAAGACAAGAGACCCAGTACTTC	CSQGPRQETQYF
TRBV9	-	-	TRBJ1-2	TGTGCCAGCAGCGTAGTTTCCTCTAACTATGGCTACACCTTC	CASSVVSSNYGYTF
TRBV7-2	-	few	TRBJ2-3	TGTGCCAGCAGCCGAGGGAAGCTAGGACTCACAGATACGCAGTATTTT	CASSRGKLGLTDTQYF
TRBV11-2	-	-	TRBJ2-1	TGTGCCAGCAGCCCTATGGTAAATGAGCAGTTCTTC	CASSPMVNEQFF